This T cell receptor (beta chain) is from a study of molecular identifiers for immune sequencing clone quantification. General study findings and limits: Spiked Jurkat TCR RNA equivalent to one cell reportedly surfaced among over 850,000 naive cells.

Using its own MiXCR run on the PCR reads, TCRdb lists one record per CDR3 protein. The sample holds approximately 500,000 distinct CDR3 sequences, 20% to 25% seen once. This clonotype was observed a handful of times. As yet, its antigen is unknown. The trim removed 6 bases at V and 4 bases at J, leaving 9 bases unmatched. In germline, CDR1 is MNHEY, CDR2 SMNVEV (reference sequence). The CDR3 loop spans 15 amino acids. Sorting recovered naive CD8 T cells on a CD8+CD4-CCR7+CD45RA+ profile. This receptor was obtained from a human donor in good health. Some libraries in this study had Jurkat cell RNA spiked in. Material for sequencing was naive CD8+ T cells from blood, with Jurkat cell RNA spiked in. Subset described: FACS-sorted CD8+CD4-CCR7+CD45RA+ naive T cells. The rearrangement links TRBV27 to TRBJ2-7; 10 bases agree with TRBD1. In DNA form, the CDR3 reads TGTGCCAGCAGAACCGCGGGACAGGGGCTTTACGAGCAGTACTTC. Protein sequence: CASRTAGQGLYEQYF.